This is a list of T cell receptor beta chains from one sample in a study of cytomegalovirus exposure and HLA in healthy donors. Produced via immunoSEQ multiplex PCR; TCRdb's table is partial and in-frame only. This table has more than 200,000 clones, about 92% appearing once. Input material: PBMCs. The receptors were sampled from a woman in her 30s in good health and CMV-seronegative. Each CDR3 is given with its conserved first and last residue. A D gene is named only where the DNA matches it firmly. Where a row states a size, it is once, few, many or the class of an expanded clone; other rows omit it.

J,size,V,D,CDR3,DNA
TRBJ2-5,NA,TRBV5-6,TRBD2,CASSFLAGGPQETQYF,TGTGCCAGCAGCTTCCTAGCGGGAGGGCCACAAGAGACCCAGTACTTC
TRBJ2-1,NA,TRBV12-5,NA,CASARDSYNEQFF,TGTGCTAGTGCGCGGGACTCCTACAATGAGCAGTTCTTC
TRBJ2-1,NA,TRBV6-6,TRBD1,CASSYIPGQGNNEQFF,TGTGCCAGCAGTTACATCCCGGGACAGGGGAACAATGAGCAGTTCTTC
TRBJ2-7,NA,TRBV28,TRBD1,CASTGQRLDRGSYEQYF,TGTGCCAGCACTGGTCAACGCTTGGACAGGGGATCCTACGAGCAGTACTTC
TRBJ1-1,NA,TRBV7-3,NA,CASSPLTLGEAFF,TGTGCCAGCAGCCCCCTAACCTTGGGCGAAGCTTTCTTT
TRBJ2-7,NA,TRBV7-8,NA,CASSLNGVYEQYF,TGTGCCAGCAGCTTAAACGGGGTCTACGAGCAGTACTTC
TRBJ2-7,NA,TRBV19,NA,CASSRQPSTYYEQYF,TGTGCCAGTTCTCGACAGCCCTCGACGTACTACGAGCAGTACTTC
TRBJ1-3,NA,TRBV4-3,NA,CASSQDWAAGNTIYF,TGCGCCAGCAGCCAAGATTGGGCGGCTGGAAACACCATATATTTT
TRBJ2-1,NA,TRBV7-9,NA,CASSAAASLGNEQFF,TGTGCCAGCAGCGCAGCAGCCTCGTTAGGCAATGAGCAGTTCTTC
TRBJ1-5,NA,TRBV28,TRBD1,CASNSGQGDQPQHF,TGTGCCAGCAACTCAGGACAGGGCGATCAGCCCCAGCATTTT
TRBJ2-7,NA,TRBV4-1,NA,CASSHPGEGYEQYF,TGCGCCAGCAGCCATCCGGGAGAGGGTTACGAGCAGTACTTC
TRBJ1-2,once,TRBV2,NA,CASSEGTVTVYGYTF,TGTGCCAGCAGTGAAGGGACAGTTACCGTCTATGGCTACACCTTC
TRBJ2-2,NA,TRBV28,NA,CASSQYTGELFF,TGTGCCAGCAGTCAGTACACCGGGGAGCTGTTTTTT
TRBJ1-1,NA,TRBV5-1,NA,CASSLENSANTEAFF,TGCGCCAGCAGCTTGGAGAACAGCGCCAACACTGAAGCTTTCTTT
TRBJ2-7,once,TRBV27,NA,CASSLWRRGTSYEQYF,TGTGCCAGCAGTTTATGGAGGCGGGGCACTTCCTACGAGCAGTACTTC
TRBJ2-1,NA,TRBV2,NA,CASRGGDGRYEQFF,TGTGCCAGCAGGGGAGGAGACGGTCGGTATGAGCAGTTCTTC
TRBJ1-2,NA,TRBV29-1,NA,CSVVDSIFGYTF,TGCAGCGTTGTAGACAGCATCTTTGGCTACACCTTC
TRBJ1-5,NA,TRBV19,TRBD1,CASSVTGDQPQHF,TGTGCCAGTAGTGTTACAGGGGATCAGCCCCAGCATTTT